Below, 17 T cell receptor beta chains from the same sample are listed, as sequenced in a study of blood T cell repertoires in COVID-19. Only in-frame clones appear in the TCRdb table, and some are missing; sequencing was by immunoSEQ multiplex PCR. The data show about 150,000 clones, around nine tenths seen once. The sequenced sample consisted of peripheral blood. The receptors derive from a woman between 50 and 59 years old with active or convalescent COVID-19.

The chain recombines TRBV5-1 with TRBJ1-3; D not certain. CDR3 length: 16 residues. CDR1 SGHRS and CDR2 YFSETQ come from the germline V gene. The V gene lost 0 bases and the J gene lost 3 bases, with 13 bases spanning the gap. This CDR3 is CASSLAGAGYGNTIYF. The CDR3 DNA is TGCGCCAGCAGCTTGGCCGGTGCGGGTTATGGAAACACCATATATTTT.

This chain links TRBV7-9 with TRBJ1-1; 10 bases line up with TRBD1. V trimming: 5 bases; J trimming: 6 bases; junction bases outside the gene matches: 6. The CDR3 runs to 14 residues. CDR1 is SEHNR and CDR2 is FQNEAQ in the germline V gene (reference sequence). The CDR3 DNA reads as TGTGCCAGCAGCACGACAGGGGGCGTCGCTGAAGCTTTCTTT. Encoded protein: CASSTTGGVAEAFF.

The genes are TRBV5-5 and TRBJ2-6; D not certain. The germline V gene has CDR1 SGHKS and CDR2 YYEKEE (reference sequence). This CDR3 spans 17 amino acids. The V end lost 0 bases, the J end lost 4 bases, and 14 bases lay between the germline ends. The CDR3 DNA is TGTGCCAGCAGCTTGGCCTTTTTACAACTAGGGGCCAACGTCCTGACTTTC. It translates to CASSLAFLQLGANVLTF.

The chain couples TRBV7-9 to TRBJ1-1, with 7 bases lining up with TRBD1. Germline V gene lookup returns CDR1 SEHNR and CDR2 FQNEAQ (reference sequence). This CDR3 has 16 amino acids. Losses at the gene ends were 6 bases for V and 3 bases for J; bases not matched to a gene: 13. CDR3 DNA sequence: TGTGCCAGCAGAACTCGGACAGGAGGCTCGGACACTGAAGCTTTCTTT. This codes for CASRTRTGGSDTEAFF.

The chain couples TRBV28 to TRBJ2-7; 7 bases are shared with TRBD2. Germline V gene sequence: CDR1 MDHEN, CDR2 SYDVKM. V was clipped by 6 bases and J by 0 bases; unmatched bases: 11. The CDR3 contains 16 residues. The chain's CDR3 is CASSRPTSRYSYEQYF. In nucleotides, the CDR3 is TGTGCCAGCAGCCGCCCGACTAGCCGCTACTCCTACGAGCAGTACTTC. Variable domain in full (rest from reference TRBV28 and TRBJ2-7): DVKVTQSSRYLVKRTGEKVFLECVQDMDHENMFWYRQDPGLGLRLIYFSYDVKMKEKGDIPEGYSVSREKKERFSLILESASTNQTSMYLCASSRPTSRYSYEQYFGPGTRLTVT.

The chain is built from TRBV21-1 and TRBJ1-5; the tabulated D call, TRBD1, remains unverified against the DNA. TRBV21-1 is a known pseudogene. The CDR3 has 16 amino acids. DNA for the CDR3: TGTGCCAGCAGCCTTGGGACACTTCTGATTATACGGCCCCAGCATTTT. As protein: CASSLGTLLIIRPQHF.

The rearrangement joins TRBV2 to TRBJ2-3; 8 bases are a match to TRBD2. The J segment lost 5 bases and the V segment lost 3 bases, leaving 4 bases of the junction unmatched. Per germline, CDR1 SNHLY and CDR2 FYNNEI. The CDR3 consists of 14 residues. The CDR3, as DNA: TGTGCCAGCAGTGAGATGAGCGGGGGAGATACGCAGTATTTT. Residues: CASSEMSGGDTQYF.

This chain links TRBV18 with TRBJ1-2; TRBD1 aligns across 9 bases. Germline V gene data show CDR1 as KGHSH and CDR2 as LQKENI. The CDR3 extends over 15 amino acids. V dropped 8 bases and J dropped 2; count of bases not matched to a gene: 9. The CDR3 protein is CASVRGQGRNYGYTF. CDR3 nucleotides: TGTGCCAGCGTGAGGGGACAGGGTCGCAACTATGGCTACACCTTC. The full variable domain, with the rest looked up from reference TRBV18 and TRBJ1-2, is NAGVMQNPRHLVRRRGQEARLRCSPMKGHSHVYWYRQLPEEGLKFMVYLQKENIIDESGMPKERFSAEFPKEGPSILRIQQVVRGDSAAYFCASVRGQGRNYGYTFGSGTRLTVV.

The chain couples TRBV7-9 to TRBJ2-7; TRBD2 aligns across 8 bases. With 5 bases clipped from V and 3 bases from J, the junction kept 15 bases outside the gene matches. CDR1 SEHNR and CDR2 FQNEAQ come from the germline V gene (reference sequence). CDR3 length equals 17 residues. DNA for the CDR3: TGTGCCAGCAGCCAAACTCCGGGACTAGGGGACCACTACGAGCAGTACTTC. Its translation: CASSQTPGLGDHYEQYF. Complete variable domain (other parts from reference TRBV7-9 and TRBJ2-7): DTGVSQNPRHKITKRGQNVTFRCDPISEHNRLYWYRQTLGQGPEFLTYFQNEAQLEKSRLLSDRFSAERPKGSFSTLEIQRTEQGDSAMYLCASSQTPGLGDHYEQYFGPGTRLTVT.

The chain has TRBV7-9 and TRBJ1-1; no firm D call. V lost 1 base to trimming and J lost 0 bases, with 9 bases between them. Germline lookup yields CDR1 SEHNR and CDR2 FQNEAQ (reference sequence). The CDR3 extends over 15 amino acids. The chain's CDR3 is CASSLDRVMNTEAFF. For the CDR3, the DNA is TGTGCCAGCAGCTTAGACAGAGTAATGAACACTGAAGCTTTCTTT.

This clone was counted a single time. The genes are TRBV24-1 and TRBJ2-7; D is undetermined. The CDR3 consists of 13 residues. Trimming removed 1 base at V and 5 bases at J, with 8 bases between. CDR1 is KGHDR, CDR2 SFDVKD, per germline. The CDR3 sequence is CATSDFSHNEQYF. Written as DNA, the CDR3 is TGTGCCACCAGTGATTTCTCCCACAACGAGCAGTACTTC.

The chain couples TRBV19 to TRBJ2-7; TRBD1 agrees at 7 bases. V shed 5 bases, J shed 3 bases, and the junction held 7 bases outside the gene matches. Germline V CDR1 and CDR2: LNHDA, SQIVND (reference sequence). The CDR3 spans 14 residues. CDR3 protein: CASSVTGTDYEQYF. CDR3 coding DNA: TGTGCCAGTAGTGTTACCGGGACAGACTACGAGCAGTACTTC.

The chain carries TRBV6-6 and TRBJ1-1, with D possibly being TRBD1 (6 bases). The CDR3 is 14 residues long. V lost 6 bases to trimming and J lost 4 bases, with 15 bases between them. CDR1 is MNHNY and CDR2 is SVGAGI in the germline V gene (reference sequence). The CDR3 DNA follows: TGTGCCAGCAGCTTAACAGGGTACCCCACTGAAGCTTTCTTT. Encoded protein: CASSLTGYPTEAFF.

This clone came up once. This chain links TRBV3-1 (or the pseudogene TRBV3-2) with TRBJ1-2, with TRBD1 matching over 7 bases. Looked up from germline, CDR1 is LGHDT and CDR2 is YNNKEL (reference sequence). There are 16 residues in the CDR3. V dropped 1 base and J dropped 0; count of bases not matched to a gene: 5. CDR3 nucleotide sequence: TGTGCCAGCAGCCAAGGGTCAGGGGGAGCTAACTATGGCTACACCTTC. This codes for CASSQGSGGANYGYTF.

The chain has TRBV15 and TRBJ1-4; 9 bases match TRBD1. V trimming: 0 bases; J trimming: 6 bases; junction bases outside the gene matches: 5. CDR1 and CDR2 from the germline V gene are LNHNV and YYDKDF (reference sequence). This CDR3 is built from 16 residues. The CDR3 sequence is CATSRDRGQGHEKLFF. Here the CDR3 DNA reads TGTGCCACCAGCAGAGATAGGGGACAGGGTCATGAAAAACTGTTTTTT.

The chain links TRBV2 to TRBJ1-1, with D possibly matching TRBD1 (5 bases). From germline, CDR1 is SNHLY and CDR2 FYNNEI. Trimming took 4 bases from V and 5 from J, leaving 14 bases between them. CDR3 size: 14 residues. In nucleotides, the CDR3 is TGTGCCAGCAGTGCTAGCGGGGGGGGGACTGAAGCTTTCTTT. Translated, it gives CASSASGGGTEAFF.

This CDR3 is CASTLGGQGNQPQHF. CDR3 sequence (DNA): TGTGCCAGCACGCTCGGGGGGCAGGGTAACCAGCCCCAGCATTTT. The chain carries TRBV19 and TRBJ1-5; D possibly corresponds to TRBD1 (6 bases). The CDR3 has 15 residues. Germline assignment: CDR1 LNHDA and CDR2 SQIVND (reference sequence). The germline V and J ends were trimmed by 9 bases and 7 bases, with 22 bases remaining between them.